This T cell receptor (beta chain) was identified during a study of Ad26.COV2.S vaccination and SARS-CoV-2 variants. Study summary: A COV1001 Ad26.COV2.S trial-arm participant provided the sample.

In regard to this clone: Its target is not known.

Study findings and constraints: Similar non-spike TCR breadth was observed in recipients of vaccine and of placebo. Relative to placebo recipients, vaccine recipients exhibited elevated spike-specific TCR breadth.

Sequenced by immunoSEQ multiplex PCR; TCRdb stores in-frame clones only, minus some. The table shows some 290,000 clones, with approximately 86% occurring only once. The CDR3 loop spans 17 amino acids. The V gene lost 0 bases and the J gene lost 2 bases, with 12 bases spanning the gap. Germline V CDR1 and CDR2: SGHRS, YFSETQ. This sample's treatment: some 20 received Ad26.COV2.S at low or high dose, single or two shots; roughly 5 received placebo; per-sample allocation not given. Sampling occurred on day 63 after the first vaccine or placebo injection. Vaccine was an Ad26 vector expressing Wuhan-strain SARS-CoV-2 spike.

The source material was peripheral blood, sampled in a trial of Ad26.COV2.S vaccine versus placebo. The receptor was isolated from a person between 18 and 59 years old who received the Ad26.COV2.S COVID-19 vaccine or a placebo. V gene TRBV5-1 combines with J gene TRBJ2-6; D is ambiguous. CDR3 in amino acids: CASSLEGSGPGANVLTF. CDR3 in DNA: TGCGCCAGCAGCTTGGAAGGTTCGGGCCCTGGGGCCAACGTCCTGACTTTC.